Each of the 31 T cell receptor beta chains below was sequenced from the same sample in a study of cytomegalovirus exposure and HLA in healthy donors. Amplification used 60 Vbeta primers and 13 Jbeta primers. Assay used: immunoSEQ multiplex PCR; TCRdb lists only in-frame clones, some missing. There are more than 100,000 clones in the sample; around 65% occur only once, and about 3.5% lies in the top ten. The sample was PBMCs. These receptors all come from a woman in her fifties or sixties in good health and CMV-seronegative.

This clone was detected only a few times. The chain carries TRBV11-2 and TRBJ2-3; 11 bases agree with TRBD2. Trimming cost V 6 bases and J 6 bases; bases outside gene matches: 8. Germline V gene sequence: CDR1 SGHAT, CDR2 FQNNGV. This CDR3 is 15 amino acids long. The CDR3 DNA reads TGTGCCAGCAGTCGACTAGCGGGGTGGTTGGATACGCAGTATTTT. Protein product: CASSRLAGWLDTQYF.

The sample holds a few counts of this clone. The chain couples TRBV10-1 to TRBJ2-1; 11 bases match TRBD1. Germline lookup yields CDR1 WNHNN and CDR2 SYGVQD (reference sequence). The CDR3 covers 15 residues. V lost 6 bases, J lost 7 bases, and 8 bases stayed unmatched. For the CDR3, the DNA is TGCGCCAGCAGCTCCGGACAGGGGGCGAGGAATGAGCAGTTCTTC. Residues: CASSSGQGARNEQFF.

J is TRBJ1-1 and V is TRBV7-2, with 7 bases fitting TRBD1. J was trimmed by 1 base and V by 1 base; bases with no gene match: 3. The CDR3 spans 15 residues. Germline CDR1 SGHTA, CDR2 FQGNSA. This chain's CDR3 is CASSLVGTANTEAFF. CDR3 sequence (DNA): TGTGCCAGCAGCTTAGTGGGGACAGCGAACACTGAAGCTTTCTTT.

CDR3 coding DNA: TGTGCCAGCAGCAATGACAGGAACTCCTACGAGCAGTACTTC. It encodes CASSNDRNSYEQYF. The V gene is TRBV6-5, the J gene TRBJ2-7; D perhaps matches TRBD1 (6 bases). CDR1 is MNHEY, CDR2 SVGAGI, per germline. V lost 6 bases and J 0 bases, leaving 12 bases between the germline ends. The CDR3 runs 14 residues.

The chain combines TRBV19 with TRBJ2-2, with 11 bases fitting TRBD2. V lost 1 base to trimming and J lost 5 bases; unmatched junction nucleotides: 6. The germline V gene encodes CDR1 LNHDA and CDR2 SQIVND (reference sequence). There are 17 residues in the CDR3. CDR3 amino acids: CASSIALLAGVTGELFF. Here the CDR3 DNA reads TGTGCCAGTAGTATAGCGTTACTAGCGGGAGTTACCGGGGAGCTGTTTTTT.

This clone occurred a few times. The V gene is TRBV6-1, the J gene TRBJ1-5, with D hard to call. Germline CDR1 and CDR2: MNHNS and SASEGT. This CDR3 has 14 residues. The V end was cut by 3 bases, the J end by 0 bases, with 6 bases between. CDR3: CASSETNSNQPQHF. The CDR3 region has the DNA TGTGCCAGCAGTGAGACAAATAGCAATCAGCCCCAGCATTTT.

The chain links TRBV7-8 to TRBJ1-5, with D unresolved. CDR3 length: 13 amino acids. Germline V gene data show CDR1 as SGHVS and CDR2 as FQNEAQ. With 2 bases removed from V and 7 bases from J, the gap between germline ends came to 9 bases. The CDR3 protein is CASSLLGEQPQHF. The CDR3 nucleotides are TGTGCCAGCAGCTTACTTGGTGAGCAGCCCCAGCATTTT.

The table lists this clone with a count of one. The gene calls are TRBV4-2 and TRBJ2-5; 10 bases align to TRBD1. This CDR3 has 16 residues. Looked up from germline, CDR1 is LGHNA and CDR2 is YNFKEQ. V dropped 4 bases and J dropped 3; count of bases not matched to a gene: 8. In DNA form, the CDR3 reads TGTGCCAGCAGCCCCGGGACAGGGGAAGTAAAAGAGACCCAGTACTTC. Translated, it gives CASSPGTGEVKETQYF.

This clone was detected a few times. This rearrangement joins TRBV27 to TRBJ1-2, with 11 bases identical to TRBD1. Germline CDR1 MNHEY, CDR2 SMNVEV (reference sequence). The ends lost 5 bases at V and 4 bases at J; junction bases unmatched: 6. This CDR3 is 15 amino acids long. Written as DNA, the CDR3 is TGTGCCAGCAGTCAAACCGGGACAGGGGGCTATGGCTACACCTTC. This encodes CASSQTGTGGYGYTF.

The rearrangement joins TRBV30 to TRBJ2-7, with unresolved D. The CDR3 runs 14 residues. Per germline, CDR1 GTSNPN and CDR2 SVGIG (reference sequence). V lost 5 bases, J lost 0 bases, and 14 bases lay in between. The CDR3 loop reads CAWSVDNPSYEQYF. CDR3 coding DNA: TGTGCCTGGTCAGTAGACAATCCCTCCTACGAGCAGTACTTC.

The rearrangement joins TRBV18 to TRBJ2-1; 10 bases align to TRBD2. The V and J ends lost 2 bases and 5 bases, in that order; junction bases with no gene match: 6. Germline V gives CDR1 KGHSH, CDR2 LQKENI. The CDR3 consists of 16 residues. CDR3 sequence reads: CASSPGASGSHNEQFF. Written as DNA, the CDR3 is TGTGCCAGCTCACCAGGGGCTAGCGGGAGTCACAATGAGCAGTTCTTC.

The CDR3 coding sequence is TGTGCCAGCAGCCAATCTCCCCGGGGGTTGTACAATGAGCAGTTCTTC. Its translation: CASSQSPRGLYNEQFF. This chain links TRBV4-2 with TRBJ2-1; possible D gene TRBD2, 6 bases. Per the germline V gene, CDR1 is LGHNA and CDR2 is YNFKEQ. The CDR3 sequence is 16 residues long. Trimming took off 2 bases at V and 4 bases at J, with 15 bases between the two ends.

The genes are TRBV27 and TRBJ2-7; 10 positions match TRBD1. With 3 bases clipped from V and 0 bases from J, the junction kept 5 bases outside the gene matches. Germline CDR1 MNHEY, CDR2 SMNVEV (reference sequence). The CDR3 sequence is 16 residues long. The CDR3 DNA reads TGTGCCAGCAGTTTGTACCGGGACAGGGGCTCCTACGAGCAGTACTTC. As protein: CASSLYRDRGSYEQYF.

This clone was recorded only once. The CDR3 is CASMAGGVETQYF. DNA for the CDR3: TGTGCCAGCATGGCGGGAGGGGTGGAGACCCAGTACTTC. The chain is built from TRBV6-6 and TRBJ2-5, with 9 bases lining up with TRBD2. The germline V gene has CDR1 MNHNY and CDR2 SVGAGI (reference sequence). Losses at the gene ends were 7 bases for V and 5 bases for J; bases not matched to a gene: 5. This CDR3 has 13 residues.

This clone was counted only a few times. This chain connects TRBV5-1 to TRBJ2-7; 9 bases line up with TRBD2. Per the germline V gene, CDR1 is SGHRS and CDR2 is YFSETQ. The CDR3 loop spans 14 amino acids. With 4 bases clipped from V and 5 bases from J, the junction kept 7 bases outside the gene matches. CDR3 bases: TGCGCCAGCAGCCGAGGGCGGGAGGGCCACGAGCAGTACTTC. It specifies CASSRGREGHEQYF.

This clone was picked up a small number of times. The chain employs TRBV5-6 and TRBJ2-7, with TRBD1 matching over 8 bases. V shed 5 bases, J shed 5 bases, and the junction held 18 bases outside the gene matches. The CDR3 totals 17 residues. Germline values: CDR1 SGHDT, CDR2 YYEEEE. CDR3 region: CASRMTPNRGTGNEQYF. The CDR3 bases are TGTGCCAGCAGAATGACGCCAAACAGGGGGACTGGAAACGAGCAGTACTTC.

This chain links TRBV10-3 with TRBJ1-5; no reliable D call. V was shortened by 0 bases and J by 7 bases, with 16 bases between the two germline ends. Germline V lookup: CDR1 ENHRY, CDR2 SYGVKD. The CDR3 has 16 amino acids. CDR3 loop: CAISESGRPREQPQHF. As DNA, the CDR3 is TGTGCCATCAGTGAGTCTGGCAGACCTAGGGAGCAGCCCCAGCATTTT.

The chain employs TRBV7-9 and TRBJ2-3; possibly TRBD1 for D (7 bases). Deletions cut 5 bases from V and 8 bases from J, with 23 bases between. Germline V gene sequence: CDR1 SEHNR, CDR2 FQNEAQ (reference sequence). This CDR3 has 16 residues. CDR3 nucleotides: TGTGCCAGCAGCCCGAGGCGGGACAGCGGTGTCGGTACGCAGTATTTT. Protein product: CASSPRRDSGVGTQYF.

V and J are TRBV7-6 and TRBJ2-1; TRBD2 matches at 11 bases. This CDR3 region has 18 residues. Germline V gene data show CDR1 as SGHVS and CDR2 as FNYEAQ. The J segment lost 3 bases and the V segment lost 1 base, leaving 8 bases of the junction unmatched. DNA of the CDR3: TGTGCCAGCAGCTTAGTTGGGGCTAGCGGGGGGATCTACAATGAGCAGTTCTTC. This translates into CASSLVGASGGIYNEQFF.

The CDR3 sequence is CASSFVGSSYEQYF. The CDR3 nucleotides read TGTGCCAGCAGTTTTGTGGGGAGCTCCTACGAGCAGTACTTC. The chain couples TRBV28 to TRBJ2-7; D possibly corresponds to TRBD2 (5 bases). Germline V lookup: CDR1 MDHEN, CDR2 SYDVKM. This CDR3 contains 14 residues. V lost 3 bases, J lost 0 bases, and 9 bases lay in between.

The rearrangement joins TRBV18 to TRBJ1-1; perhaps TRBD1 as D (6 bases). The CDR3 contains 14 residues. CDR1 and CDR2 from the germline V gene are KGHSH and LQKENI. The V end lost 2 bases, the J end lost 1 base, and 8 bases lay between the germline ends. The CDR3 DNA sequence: TGTGCCAGCTCACCAAAGACAGGGAACACTGAAGCTTTCTTT. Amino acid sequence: CASSPKTGNTEAFF.

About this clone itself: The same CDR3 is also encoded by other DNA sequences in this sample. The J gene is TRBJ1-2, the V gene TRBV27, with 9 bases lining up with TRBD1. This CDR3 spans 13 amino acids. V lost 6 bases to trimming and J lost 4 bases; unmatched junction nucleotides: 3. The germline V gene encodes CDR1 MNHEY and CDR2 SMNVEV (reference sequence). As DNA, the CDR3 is TGTGCCAGCAGAACAGGGGGCTCCTATGGCTACACCTTC. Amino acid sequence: CASRTGGSYGYTF.

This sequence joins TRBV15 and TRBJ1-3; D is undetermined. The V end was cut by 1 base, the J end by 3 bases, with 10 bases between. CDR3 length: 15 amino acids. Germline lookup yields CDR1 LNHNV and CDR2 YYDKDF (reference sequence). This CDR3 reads CATSRVAGNGNTIYF. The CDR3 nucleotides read TGTGCCACCAGCAGAGTGGCAGGCAATGGAAACACCATATATTTT.

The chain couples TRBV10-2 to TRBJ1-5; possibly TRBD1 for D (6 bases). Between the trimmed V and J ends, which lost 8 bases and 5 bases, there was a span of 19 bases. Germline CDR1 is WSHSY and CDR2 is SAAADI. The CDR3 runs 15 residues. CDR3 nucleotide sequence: TGCGCCAGCCAAAGGCCAGGGGCCGGGGATCAGCCCCAGCATTTT. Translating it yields CASQRPGAGDQPQHF.

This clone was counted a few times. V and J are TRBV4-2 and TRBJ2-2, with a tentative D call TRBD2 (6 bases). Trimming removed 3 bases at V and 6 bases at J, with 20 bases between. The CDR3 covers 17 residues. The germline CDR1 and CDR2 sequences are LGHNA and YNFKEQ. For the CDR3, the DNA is TGTGCCAGCAGCCAGAGGAGTGGGACTCTGTGGGCCGGGGAGCTGTTTTTT. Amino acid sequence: CASSQRSGTLWAGELFF.

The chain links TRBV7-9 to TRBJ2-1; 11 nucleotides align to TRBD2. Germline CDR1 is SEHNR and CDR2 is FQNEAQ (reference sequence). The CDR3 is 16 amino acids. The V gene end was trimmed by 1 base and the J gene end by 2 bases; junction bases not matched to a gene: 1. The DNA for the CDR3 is TGTGCCAGCAGCTTAGAGGGACTAGCGGCCTACAATGAGCAGTTCTTC. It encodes CASSLEGLAAYNEQFF.

CDR3 loop: CASRQGNSPLHF. The CDR3 nucleotides are TGTGCCAGCAGACAGGGGAACTCACCCCTCCACTTT. The rearrangement uses TRBV5-4 and TRBJ1-6; TRBD1 matches 7 bases. The CDR3 length is 12 residues. Germline values: CDR1 SGHNT, CDR2 YYREEE (reference sequence). The V and J ends lost 5 bases and 10 bases, in that order; junction bases with no gene match: 3.

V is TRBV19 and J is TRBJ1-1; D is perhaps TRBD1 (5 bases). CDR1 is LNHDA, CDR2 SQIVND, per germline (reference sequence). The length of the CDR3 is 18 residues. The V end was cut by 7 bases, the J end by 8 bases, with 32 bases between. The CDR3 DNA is TGTGCCAGTACGGTCCCCGGTCCCTCGAGTAAGTGGGGCCTAGAAGCTTTCTTT. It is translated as CASTVPGPSSKWGLEAFF. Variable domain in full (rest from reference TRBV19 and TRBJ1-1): DGGITQSPKYLFRKEGQNVTLSCEQNLNHDAMYWYRQDPGQGLRLIYYSQIVNDFQKGDIAEGYSVSREKKESFPLTVTSAQKNPTAFYLCASTVPGPSSKWGLEAFFGQGTRLTVV.

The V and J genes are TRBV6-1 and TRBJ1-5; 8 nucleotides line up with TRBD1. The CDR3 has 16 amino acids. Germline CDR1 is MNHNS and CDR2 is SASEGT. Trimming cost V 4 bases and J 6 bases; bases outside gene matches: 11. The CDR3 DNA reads TGTGCCAGCAGTGGACAGGGGTGGGATGGAAGTCAGCCCCAGCATTTT. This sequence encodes CASSGQGWDGSQPQHF.

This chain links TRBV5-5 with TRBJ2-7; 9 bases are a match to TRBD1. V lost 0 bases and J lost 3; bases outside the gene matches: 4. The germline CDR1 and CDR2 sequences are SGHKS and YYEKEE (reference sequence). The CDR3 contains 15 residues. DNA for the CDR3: TGTGCCAGCAGCTTGGTACCGGACAGGGGCTACGAGCAGTACTTC. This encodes CASSLVPDRGYEQYF.

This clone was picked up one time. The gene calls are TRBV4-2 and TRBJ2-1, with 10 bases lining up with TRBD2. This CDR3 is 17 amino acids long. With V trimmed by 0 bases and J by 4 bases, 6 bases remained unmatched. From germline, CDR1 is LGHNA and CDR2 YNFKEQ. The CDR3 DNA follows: TGTGCCAGCAGCCAAGATGGTAGCGGGGGGAGATACAATGAGCAGTTCTTC. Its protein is CASSQDGSGGRYNEQFF.